This TCR beta chain was profiled in a study of blood T cell repertoires in COVID-19. Method: immunoSEQ multiplex PCR; TCRdb's copy keeps in-frame clones and lacks some. The data show about 270,000 clones, with 85% to 90% seen just once and approximately 4% held by the top ten. J gave up 8 bases and V 0 bases, and 4 bases lay outside the gene matches. This CDR3 is built from 15 residues. The germline CDR1 and CDR2 sequences are SGHDT and YYEEEE. The sequencing sample was made of PBMCs or T cells enriched from blood (not recorded which). V and J are TRBV5-6 and TRBJ2-2; 10 positions match TRBD2. The TCR was taken from a woman aged 30 to 39 with acute COVID-19. In DNA, the CDR3 is TGTGCCAGCAGCTTGGTCTGGACTAGCGGAGGGGAGCTGTTTTTT. Translation gives CASSLVWTSGGELFF.